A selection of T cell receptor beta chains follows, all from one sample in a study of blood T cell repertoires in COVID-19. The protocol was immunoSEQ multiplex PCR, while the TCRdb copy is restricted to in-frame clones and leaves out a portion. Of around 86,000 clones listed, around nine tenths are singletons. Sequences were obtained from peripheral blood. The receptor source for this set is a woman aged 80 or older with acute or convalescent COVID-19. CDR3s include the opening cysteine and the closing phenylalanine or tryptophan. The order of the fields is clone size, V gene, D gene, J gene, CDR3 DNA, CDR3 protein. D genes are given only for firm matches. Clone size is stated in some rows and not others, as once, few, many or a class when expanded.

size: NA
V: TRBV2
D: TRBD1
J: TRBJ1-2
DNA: TGTGCCAGCAGTACAGACTTAGGGACAGGGGGAAATGGCTACACCTTC
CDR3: CASSTDLGTGGNGYTF

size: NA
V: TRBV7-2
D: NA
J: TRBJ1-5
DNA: TGTGCCAGCAGCTTCGGTGGCACCCGGGGCAATCAGCCCCAGCATTTT
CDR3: CASSFGGTRGNQPQHF

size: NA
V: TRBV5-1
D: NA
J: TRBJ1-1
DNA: TGCGCCAGCAGCTTGGGACAGCTCATGAACACTGAAGCTTTCTTT
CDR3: CASSLGQLMNTEAFF

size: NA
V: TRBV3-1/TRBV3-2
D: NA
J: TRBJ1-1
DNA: TGTGCCAGCAGCCATCAGACAGGTGATGGGAACACTGAAGCTTTCTTT
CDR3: CASSHQTGDGNTEAFF

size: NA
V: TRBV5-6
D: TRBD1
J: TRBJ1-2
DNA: TGTGCCAGCAGCACGACAGGGGCTGATGGCTACACCTTC
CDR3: CASSTTGADGYTF

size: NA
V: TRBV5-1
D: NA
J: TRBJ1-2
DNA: TGCGCCAGCAGCTTGATGGGCGGGGACGGCTACACCTTC
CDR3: CASSLMGGDGYTF

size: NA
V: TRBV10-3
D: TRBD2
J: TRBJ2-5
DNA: TGTGCCATCAGTGGTTTCGTCACTAGCGGGGGGCAGACCCAGTACTTC
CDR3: CAISGFVTSGGQTQYF

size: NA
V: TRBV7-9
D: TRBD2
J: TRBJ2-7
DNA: TGTGCCAGCAGCTTAGGGACTAGCGCAGCCTACGAGCAGTACTTC
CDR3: CASSLGTSAAYEQYF

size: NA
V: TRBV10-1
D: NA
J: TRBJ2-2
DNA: TGCGCCAGCAGTGAGGCTAGCGCCGGGGAGCTGTTTTTT
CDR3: CASSEASAGELFF

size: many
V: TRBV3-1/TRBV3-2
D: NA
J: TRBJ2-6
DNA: TGTGCCAGCAGGAGTGGGGCCAACGTCCTGACTTTC
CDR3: CASRSGANVLTF

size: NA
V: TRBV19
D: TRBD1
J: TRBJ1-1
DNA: TGTGCCAGTAGTTCCCTAAAAACCCAGGGGGCTAGCACTGAAGCTTTCTTT
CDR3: CASSSLKTQGASTEAFF

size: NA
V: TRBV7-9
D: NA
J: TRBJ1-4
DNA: TGTGCCAGCAGCCCGGTGGGGGGTTCGGGTGAAAAACTGTTTTTT
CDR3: CASSPVGGSGEKLFF

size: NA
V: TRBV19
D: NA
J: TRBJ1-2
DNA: TGTGCCAGTAGTATACGAGGGACAACTCCTGTTTGGGATGGCTACACCTTC
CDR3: CASSIRGTTPVWDGYTF

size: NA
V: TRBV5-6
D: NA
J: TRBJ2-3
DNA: TGTGCCAGCAGCTTGGCTCGGACAGACACAGATACGCAGTATTTT
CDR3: CASSLARTDTDTQYF

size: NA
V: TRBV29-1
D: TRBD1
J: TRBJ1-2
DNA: TGCAGCGTTATCCCGGGACAGGGGGTAATAGGCTATGGCTACACCTTC
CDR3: CSVIPGQGVIGYGYTF

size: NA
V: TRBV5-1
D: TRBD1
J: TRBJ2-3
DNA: TGCGCCAGCAGCCTAGTACTGACAGGGGGCACAGATACGCAGTATTTT
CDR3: CASSLVLTGGTDTQYF

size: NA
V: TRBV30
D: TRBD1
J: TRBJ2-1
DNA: TGTGCCGGGAGAACCAGGGGGAAGAGTGAGCAGTTCTTC
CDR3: CAGRTRGKSEQFF

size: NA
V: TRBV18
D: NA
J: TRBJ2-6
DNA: TGTGCCAGCTCACCACCTGCCAGGGGAATGGGTGGGGCCAACGTCCTGACTTTC
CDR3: CASSPPARGMGGANVLTF

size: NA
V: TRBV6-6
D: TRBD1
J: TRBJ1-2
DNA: TGTGCCAGCAGTCATGCCCGACAGGGACACCTTAACTATGGCTACACCTTC
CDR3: CASSHARQGHLNYGYTF

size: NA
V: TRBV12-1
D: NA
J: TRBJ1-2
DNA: TGTGCCAGCAGGGGGGCGTTTTTGTATGGCTACACCTTC
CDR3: CASRGAFLYGYTF

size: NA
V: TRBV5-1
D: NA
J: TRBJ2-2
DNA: TGCGCCAGCAGCTTGGGCGGGAAGAACACCGGGGAGCTGTTTTTT
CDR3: CASSLGGKNTGELFF

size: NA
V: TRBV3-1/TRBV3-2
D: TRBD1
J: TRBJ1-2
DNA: TGTGCCAGCAGCCAGACAGGGGGAAGTGGCTACACCTTC
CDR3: CASSQTGGSGYTF

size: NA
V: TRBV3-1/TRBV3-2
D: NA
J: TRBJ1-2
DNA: TGTGCCAGCAGCCAAGCTACAGGGTACTATGGCTACACCTTC
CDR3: CASSQATGYYGYTF

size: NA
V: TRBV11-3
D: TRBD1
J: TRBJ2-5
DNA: TGTGCCAGCAGTTTGGGGACAGGGGTTTCAGAGACCCAGTACTTC
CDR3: CASSLGTGVSETQYF

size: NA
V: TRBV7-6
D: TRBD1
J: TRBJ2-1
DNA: TGTGCCAGCAGTCCCGGGACAGGGGTCAATGAGCAGTTCTTC
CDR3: CASSPGTGVNEQFF

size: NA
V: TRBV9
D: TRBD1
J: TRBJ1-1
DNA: TGTGCCAGCAGCCAGGGGGAAGGAACTGAAGCTTTCTTT
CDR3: CASSQGEGTEAFF

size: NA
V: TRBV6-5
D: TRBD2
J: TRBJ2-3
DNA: TGTGCCAGCAGCAGACTAGCGGGAGCCACAGATACGCAGTATTTT
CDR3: CASSRLAGATDTQYF

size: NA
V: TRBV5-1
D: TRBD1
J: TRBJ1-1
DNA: TGCGCCAGCAGCTTTTACGACAGGGTCGGACCCGAAGCTTTCTTT
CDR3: CASSFYDRVGPEAFF

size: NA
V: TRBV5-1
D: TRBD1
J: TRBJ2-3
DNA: TGCGCCAGCAGCCGGGGACAGAGCACAGATACGCAGTATTTT
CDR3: CASSRGQSTDTQYF

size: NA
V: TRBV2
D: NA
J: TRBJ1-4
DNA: TGTGCCAGCCGACTGGGGGGTGAAAAACTGTTTTTT
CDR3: CASRLGGEKLFF

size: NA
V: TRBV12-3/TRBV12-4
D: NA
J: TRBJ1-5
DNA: TGTGCCAGCAGTTCCGTCGGTACGGGGCCCCAGCATTTT
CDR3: CASSSVGTGPQHF

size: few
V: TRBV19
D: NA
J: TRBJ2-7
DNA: TGTGCCAGTAGTATCCGGGGATCGTCCTACGAGCAGTACTTC
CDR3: CASSIRGSSYEQYF

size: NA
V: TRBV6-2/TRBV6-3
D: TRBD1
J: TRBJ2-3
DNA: TGTGCCAGCAGTTACCAGGACAGGGGCACAGATACGCAGTATTTT
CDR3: CASSYQDRGTDTQYF

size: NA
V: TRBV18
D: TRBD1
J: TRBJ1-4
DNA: TGTGCCAGCTCACTCGGGACAGCTCCAACTAATGAAAAACTGTTTTTT
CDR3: CASSLGTAPTNEKLFF

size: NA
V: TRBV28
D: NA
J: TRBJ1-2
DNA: TGTGCCAGCGACCCCGAGGGCGGCTATGGCTACACCTTC
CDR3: CASDPEGGYGYTF

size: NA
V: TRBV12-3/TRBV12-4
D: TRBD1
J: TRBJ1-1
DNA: TGTGCCAGCAGGGTCAGGGGGGTTATTGAAGCTTTCTTT
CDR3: CASRVRGVIEAFF

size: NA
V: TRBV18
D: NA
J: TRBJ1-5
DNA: TGTGCCAGCTCGGAGCAGGGAAACAATCAGCCCCAGCATTTT
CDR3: CASSEQGNNQPQHF

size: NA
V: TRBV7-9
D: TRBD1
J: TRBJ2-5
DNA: TGTGCCAGCAGCTTATCAGGGACAGGGGGCGGGGAGACCCAGTACTTC
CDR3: CASSLSGTGGGETQYF

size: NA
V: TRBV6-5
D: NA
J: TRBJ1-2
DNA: TGTGCCAGCAGTACCTTTCGACAGGCGAGCTACACCTTC
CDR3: CASSTFRQASYTF

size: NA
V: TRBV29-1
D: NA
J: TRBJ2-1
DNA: TGCAGCGTTGGACAGTTCAATGAGCAGTTCTTC
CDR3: CSVGQFNEQFF

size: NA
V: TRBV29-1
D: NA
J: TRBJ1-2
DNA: TGCAGCGTTCCATGGGGCTTCTATGGCTACACCTTC
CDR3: CSVPWGFYGYTF

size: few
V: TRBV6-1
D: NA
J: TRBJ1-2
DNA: TGTGCCAGCAGTGAAGGCAGGTTCTATGGCTACACCTTC
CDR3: CASSEGRFYGYTF

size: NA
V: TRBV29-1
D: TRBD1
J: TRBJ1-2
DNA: TGCAGCGGACAGGGGGCTCGGGGCTACACCTTC
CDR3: CSGQGARGYTF

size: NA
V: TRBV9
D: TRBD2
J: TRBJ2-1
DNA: TGTGCCAGCAGCTTCGGGGGGGCCGGGTACAATGAGCAGTTCTTC
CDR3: CASSFGGAGYNEQFF

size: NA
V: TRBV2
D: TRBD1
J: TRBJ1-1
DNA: TGTGCCAGCAGCAAGACAGGGGTTGTGAACACTGAAGCCTTCTTT
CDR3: CASSKTGVVNTEAFF

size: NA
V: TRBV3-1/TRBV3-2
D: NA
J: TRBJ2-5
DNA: TGTGCCAGCAGCCCGGACTGTTACTTC
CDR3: CASSPDCYF

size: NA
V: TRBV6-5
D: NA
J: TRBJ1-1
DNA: TGTGCCAGCAGTTACTCGTTCGGGAACACTGAAGCTTTCTTT
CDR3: CASSYSFGNTEAFF

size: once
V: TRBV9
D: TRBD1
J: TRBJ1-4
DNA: TGTGCCAGCAGCGAGGGGGCAGGGGCTAGTGAAAAACTGTTTTTT
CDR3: CASSEGAGASEKLFF

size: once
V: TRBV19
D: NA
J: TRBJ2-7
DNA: TGTGCCAGTAGCAACTTCCATGCATCCTACGAGCAGTACTTC
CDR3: CASSNFHASYEQYF

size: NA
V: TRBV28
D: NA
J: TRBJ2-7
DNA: TGTGCCAGCAGCACGCCCCAGGGCCACGAGCAGTACTTC
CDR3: CASSTPQGHEQYF

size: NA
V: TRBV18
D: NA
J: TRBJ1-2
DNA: TGTGCCAGCTCACTCGACAGCGACTATGGCTACACCTTC
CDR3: CASSLDSDYGYTF

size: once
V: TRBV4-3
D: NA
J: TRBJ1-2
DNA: TGCGCCAGCAGCCAAGACGTTAACGGTTTAGTCTATGGCTACACCTTC
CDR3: CASSQDVNGLVYGYTF